The 20 T cell receptor beta chains listed next were all sequenced from one sample in a study of cytomegalovirus exposure and HLA in healthy donors. PCR amplification relied on 60 Vbeta primers (plus 13 Jbeta primers). TCRdb's table, derived via immunoSEQ multiplex PCR, lists solely in-frame clones and lacks some. The table records some 210,000 clones, around 87% of them present only once. Source material: PBMCs. These receptor sequences come from a man between 25 and 39 years old in good health and CMV-seronegative.

This clone was recorded only once. Relative to the germline gene, one junction end is altered; a read error may explain this. V and J are TRBV7-9 and TRBJ2-7; 9 nucleotides align to TRBD1. CDR1 is SEHNR, CDR2 FQNEAQ, per germline (reference sequence). CDR3 length: 17 amino acids. The CDR3 loop reads CASSLARGGQGSHEQYF. For the CDR3, the DNA is TGTGCCAGCAGCTTAGCGCGCGGGGGACAGGGCTCCCACGAGCAGTACTTC.

The chain carries TRBV6-5 and TRBJ2-1; tentative D call: TRBD1 (5 bases). Germline CDR1 MNHEY, CDR2 SVGAGI. This CDR3 comprises 14 residues. V dropped 2 bases and J dropped 6 bases, with 11 bases sitting between them. The CDR3 sequence is CASSYPRQSNEQFF. The CDR3 coding sequence is TGTGCCAGCAGTTACCCTAGACAGAGCAATGAGCAGTTCTTC.

The chain joins TRBV10-1 to TRBJ1-5; D gene uncertain. CDR1 is WNHNN and CDR2 is SYGVQD in the germline V gene (reference sequence). V lost 2 bases and J 3 bases, leaving 11 bases between the germline ends. The CDR3 sequence is 15 residues long. The CDR3 loop reads CASSEEAADNQPQHF. The CDR3 nucleotides are TGCGCCAGCAGTGAGGAGGCCGCGGACAATCAGCCCCAGCATTTT.

The chain recombines TRBV4-2 with TRBJ2-5; TRBD2 aligns across 12 bases. The DNA matches TRBJ2-7 better at its end, which makes the J call doubtful. The CDR3 covers 16 residues. Germline assignment: CDR1 LGHNA and CDR2 YNFKEQ. CDR3 region: CASSTPTSGRFYEQYF. The CDR3 nucleotides are TGTGCCAGCAGCACCCCGACTAGCGGGAGATTTTACGAGCAGTACTTC.

CDR3 bases: TGTGCCAGCAGCTTAAGTCTGGCGACCCTGAGGGAGACCCAGTACTTC. Its protein product is CASSLSLATLRETQYF. The chain employs TRBV11-2 and TRBJ2-5, with unresolved D. This CDR3 contains 16 residues. The V gene's germline CDR1 is SGHAT and CDR2 FQNNGV. V dropped 2 bases and J dropped 5 bases, with 18 bases sitting between them.

The rearrangement joins TRBV5-1 to TRBJ2-1; D is perhaps TRBD2 (5 bases). The CDR3 is 14 residues long. Germline CDR1 and CDR2: SGHRS and YFSETQ. Trimming took 1 base from V and 1 from J, leaving 6 bases between them. The CDR3 DNA sequence: TGCGCCAGCAGCTTGCGGGGTTCCTACAATGAGCAGTTCTTC. This translates into CASSLRGSYNEQFF.

The V and J genes are TRBV7-9 and TRBJ2-1; TRBD2 might be the D (5 bases). This CDR3 is 14 amino acids long. The germline CDR1 and CDR2 sequences are SEHNR and FQNEAQ (reference sequence). V lost 5 bases and J 2 bases, leaving 10 bases between the germline ends. The CDR3 nucleotides are TGTGCCAGCAGCAAAGCCGGGGCCTACAATGAGCAGTTCTTC. It is translated as CASSKAGAYNEQFF.

This sequence joins TRBV4-1 and TRBJ2-4; 9 bases fit TRBD1. V lost 1 base, J lost 9 bases, and 7 bases stayed unmatched. Germline CDR1 MGHRA, CDR2 YSYEKL. There are 15 residues in the CDR3. The CDR3 here is CASSQVGTGMSIQYF. The CDR3 DNA reads TGCGCCAGCAGCCAAGTTGGGACAGGGATGAGCATTCAGTACTTC.

The chain employs TRBV28 and TRBJ2-6, with D perhaps TRBD2 (6 bases). V lost 7 bases, J lost 1 base, and 14 bases lay in between. CDR3 length: 16 residues. CDR1 and CDR2 from the germline V gene are MDHEN and SYDVKM. This CDR3 reads CASTPVGGSGANVLTF. The CDR3 region has the DNA TGTGCCAGCACCCCGGTAGGAGGGTCTGGGGCCAACGTCCTGACTTTC.

The CDR3 loop is CASSEVGGSSTDTQYF. CDR3 sequence (DNA): TGTGCCAGCAGTGAAGTAGGGGGCTCGAGCACAGATACGCAGTATTTT. The V call is TRBV6-1, the J call TRBJ2-3; 7 bases are shared with TRBD1. Losses at the gene ends were 1 base for V and 0 bases for J; bases not matched to a gene: 4. Per the germline V gene, CDR1 is MNHNS and CDR2 is SASEGT. This CDR3 has 16 residues.

The rearrangement links TRBV5-1 to TRBJ1-1, with 9 positions matching TRBD1. In germline, CDR1 is SGHRS, CDR2 YFSETQ. The V segment lost 5 bases and the J segment 1 base; nucleotides outside the gene matches: 9. The CDR3 sequence is 16 residues long. The CDR3 here is CASSPGQGGRNTEAFF. In DNA, the CDR3 is TGCGCCAGCAGTCCGGGACAGGGTGGGAGGAACACTGAAGCTTTCTTT. The complete variable domain, with remaining parts taken from reference TRBV5-1 and TRBJ1-1, reads KAGVTQTPRYLIKTRGQQVTLSCSPISGHRSVSWYQQTPGQGLQFLFEYFSETQRNKGNFPGRFSGRQFSNSRSEMNVSTLELGDSALYLCASSPGQGGRNTEAFFGQGTRLTVV.

The chain links TRBV2 to TRBJ2-4; TRBD2 agrees at 10 bases. From germline, CDR1 is SNHLY and CDR2 FYNNEI. This CDR3 region has 20 residues. V shed 0 bases and J 3 bases; nucleotides not matched to a gene: 14. The CDR3 spells CASSEALPRERGGGKNIQYF. As DNA, the CDR3 is TGTGCCAGCAGTGAAGCGCTTCCTAGGGAGCGGGGGGGCGGCAAAAACATTCAGTACTTC.

The genes are TRBV27 and TRBJ2-5, with TRBD1 matching 9 bases. There are 15 residues in the CDR3. The V gene's germline CDR1 is MNHEY and CDR2 SMNVEV (reference sequence). V lost 3 bases to trimming and J lost 4 bases; unmatched junction nucleotides: 6. CDR3 nucleotides: TGTGCCAGCAGTTTGCGACAGGGGGGTCGAGAGACCCAGTACTTC. It translates to CASSLRQGGRETQYF.

This chain connects TRBV5-1 to TRBJ2-7; TRBD1 might be the D (5 bases). From germline, CDR1 is SGHRS and CDR2 YFSETQ. Trimming left V 0 bases short and J 3 bases short, with 7 bases between. This CDR3 is 13 amino acids long. This CDR3 reads CASSLGQNYEQYF. CDR3 bases: TGCGCCAGCAGCTTGGGACAGAACTACGAGCAGTACTTC. Supplemented by reference TRBV5-1 and TRBJ2-7, the full variable domain reads KAGVTQTPRYLIKTRGQQVTLSCSPISGHRSVSWYQQTPGQGLQFLFEYFSETQRNKGNFPGRFSGRQFSNSRSEMNVSTLELGDSALYLCASSLGQNYEQYFGPGTRLTVT.

The CDR3 region is CASSDGLAGRNEQFF. The CDR3 nucleotides are TGTGCCAGCTCAGACGGACTAGCGGGCCGCAATGAGCAGTTCTTC. This chain connects TRBV18 to TRBJ2-1; 11 bases line up with TRBD2. CDR3 size: 15 residues. Trimming cost V 5 bases and J 6 bases; bases outside gene matches: 6. Per germline, CDR1 KGHSH and CDR2 LQKENI.

This chain uses TRBV2 with TRBJ1-5; D is perhaps TRBD1 (5 bases). Germline lookup yields CDR1 SNHLY and CDR2 FYNNEI. With 6 bases removed from V and 0 bases from J, the gap between germline ends came to 9 bases. The CDR3 spans 14 residues. The CDR3 DNA follows: TGTGCCAGCAGCCTTGACAGTAGCAATCAGCCCCAGCATTTT. Protein product: CASSLDSSNQPQHF.

The chain combines TRBV5-4 with TRBJ2-5; weak D call: TRBD2 (6 bases). The J call may be mistaken, given a closer DNA end match to TRBJ2-7. The CDR3 contains 17 residues. Germline V lookup: CDR1 SGHNT, CDR2 YYREEE (reference sequence). The CDR3 reads CASSLYKAGPTPYEQYF. DNA of the CDR3: TGTGCCAGCAGCTTGTACAAGGCGGGACCAACGCCCTACGAGCAGTACTTC.

The V call is TRBV28, the J call TRBJ2-7; maybe TRBD1 (6 bases). Trimming took off 6 bases at V and 3 bases at J, with 18 bases between the two ends. CDR1 is MDHEN, CDR2 SYDVKM, per germline. There are 15 residues in the CDR3. The CDR3 sequence is CASRGTGTNIYEQYF. The CDR3 nucleotides read TGTGCCAGCAGGGGTACCGGGACAAATATCTACGAGCAGTACTTC. The whole variable domain, remainder taken from reference TRBV28 and TRBJ2-7, is DVKVTQSSRYLVKRTGEKVFLECVQDMDHENMFWYRQDPGLGLRLIYFSYDVKMKEKGDIPEGYSVSREKKERFSLILESASTNQTSMYLCASRGTGTNIYEQYFGPGTRLTVT.

The V call is TRBV19, the J call TRBJ2-7; weak D call: TRBD2 (5 bases). The V end lost 5 bases, the J end lost 1 base, and 12 bases lay between the germline ends. This CDR3 spans 14 amino acids. Germline assignment: CDR1 LNHDA and CDR2 SQIVND (reference sequence). For the CDR3, the DNA is TGTGCCAGTAGTCTGGGGAGTAGATCCTACGAGCAGTACTTC. The encoded protein is CASSLGSRSYEQYF.

This clone was recorded a few times. The J gene is TRBJ1-2, the V gene TRBV11-2; TRBD1 matches 10 bases. CDR3 length: 15 residues. With 3 bases clipped from V and 3 bases from J, the junction kept 4 bases outside the gene matches. CDR1 is SGHAT and CDR2 is FQNNGV in the germline V gene. This chain's CDR3 is CASSFGGTGDYGYTF. The CDR3 DNA is TGTGCCAGCAGCTTTGGCGGGACAGGGGACTATGGCTACACCTTC.